The next 9 T cell receptor beta chains were all read from a single sample in a study of T cells in localized non-small cell lung cancer. Measured with immunoSEQ multiplex PCR; TCRdb has only the in-frame clones, and not every one. The table lists more than 2,500 clones, under 20% of them singletons. The specimen was lung tumor tissue, collected before any cancer treatment. The receptors originated from a man aged 40 to 75 with stage I squamous cell lung carcinoma.

This clone was seen only a few times. The chain joins TRBV28 to TRBJ2-7; D is possibly TRBD2 (6 bases). Germline V gene sequence: CDR1 MDHEN, CDR2 SYDVKM. The CDR3 sequence is 19 residues long. The V end was cut by 8 bases, the J end by 3 bases, with 32 bases between. CDR3 protein: CASYHLAGLKNRKIYEQYF. In nucleotides, the CDR3 is TGTGCCAGCTACCACCTTGCGGGACTCAAAAATCGTAAGATCTACGAGCAGTACTTC.

The gene calls are TRBV18 and TRBJ1-2; a possible D gene is TRBD1 (5 bases). The CDR3 sequence is 14 residues long. The germline gives CDR1 KGHSH, CDR2 LQKENI. V was shortened by 0 bases and J by 5 bases, with 10 bases between the two germline ends. The CDR3 DNA is TGTGCCAGCTCACCACCGAGTCCAGGGTATGGCTACACCTTC. This codes for CASSPPSPGYGYTF.

The rearrangement links TRBV6-8 to TRBJ1-5; D call uncertain. The CDR3 is 12 residues long. Per germline, CDR1 MNHGY and CDR2 SAAAGT. V was cut by 6 bases and J by 1 base, with 4 bases left in between. This chain's CDR3 is CASRSSNQPQHF. In DNA, the CDR3 is TGTGCCAGCAGGTCGAGCAATCAGCCCCAGCATTTT.

The chain uses TRBV9 and TRBJ2-1; 8 bases are shared with TRBD2. Germline trimming cut 5 bases from V and 0 bases from J; bases unmatched to any gene: 7. The CDR3 length is 16 residues. The germline CDR1 and CDR2 sequences are SGDLS and YYNGEE. The chain's CDR3 is CASSEGRGDSYNEQFF. In nucleotides, the CDR3 is TGTGCCAGCAGTGAAGGGCGGGGGGACTCCTACAATGAGCAGTTCTTC.

This clone was observed a handful of times. This chain joins TRBV11-3 and TRBJ1-1, with D tentatively TRBD1 (5 bases). This CDR3 region has 15 residues. The germline V and J ends were trimmed by 5 bases and 3 bases, with 16 bases remaining between them. Germline assignment: CDR1 SGHNT and CDR2 YENEEA. The CDR3 DNA reads as TGTGCCAGCAGCCCGAGGAGGGGCCAGTACACTGAAGCTTTCTTT. Translating it yields CASSPRRGQYTEAFF.

The gene calls are TRBV30 and TRBJ1-2; no firm D call. The CDR3 extends over 13 amino acids. CDR1 is GTSNPN, CDR2 SVGIG, per germline (reference sequence). The germline V and J ends were trimmed by 8 bases and 2 bases, with 15 bases remaining between them. This chain's CDR3 is CAGGGGGNYGYTF. Written as DNA, the CDR3 is TGTGCCGGAGGAGGAGGAGGGAACTATGGCTACACCTTC.

This clone is judged medium-sized. The chain employs TRBV11-3 and TRBJ2-7; 7 bases align to TRBD1. V gave up 3 bases and J gave up 1 base; unmatched junction bases: 9. The CDR3 runs to 16 residues. Germline CDR1 reads SGHNT; CDR2 reads YENEEA. CDR3 residues: CASSFRDRRGSYEQYF. The CDR3, as DNA: TGTGCCAGCAGCTTCCGGGACAGAAGAGGTTCCTACGAGCAGTACTTC. The full variable domain, in which reference TRBV11-3 and TRBJ2-7 provide the parts outside the CDR3, is EAGVVQSPRYKIIEKKQPVAFWCNPISGHNTLYWYLQNLGQGPELLIRYENEEAVDDSQLPKDRFSAERLKGVDSTLKIQPAELGDSAVYLCASSFRDRRGSYEQYFGPGTRLTVT.

On this clone itself: At one end, the junction sequence differs from germline, possibly due to a read error. V gene TRBV6-8 combines with J gene TRBJ1-5; D is perhaps TRBD1 (5 bases). The CDR3 contains 18 residues. Germline V gives CDR1 MNHGY, CDR2 SAAAGT. DNA for the CDR3: TGTGCCATCAGTGGTGACGGGGCGCGGTCTTATGGCAATCAGCCCCAGCATTTT. Protein: CAISGDGARSYGNQPQHF.

This rearrangement joins TRBV12-5 to TRBJ2-3, with 9 positions matching TRBD2. The CDR3 extends over 16 amino acids. The germline gives CDR1 LGHNT, CDR2 FRNRAP. Unmatched junction bases numbered 4, after V lost 2 bases and J lost 1 base. The CDR3 DNA reads as TGTGCTAGTGGTTTGTCTAGCGGGATCCGCACAGATACGCAGTATTTT. Translated, it gives CASGLSSGIRTDTQYF.